This passage covers 12 T cell receptor beta chains from one sample sequenced in a study of blood T cell repertoires in COVID-19. Generated by immunoSEQ multiplex PCR, the TCRdb table keeps only in-frame clones and is missing some. The table records 200,000 to 250,000 clones, just over 85% of them present only once. Sequencing input: PBMCs or T cells enriched from blood (not recorded which). The source is a woman aged 35 to 49 with acute COVID-19.

This chain uses TRBV15 with TRBJ1-3, with 7 nucleotides matching TRBD1. Germline CDR1 LNHNV, CDR2 YYDKDF (reference sequence). CDR3 length: 16 residues. The V gene end was trimmed by 6 bases and the J gene end by 4 bases; junction bases not matched to a gene: 12. The DNA of the CDR3 is TGTGCCACCAGTTATCGAGACAGGGCGGGAGGAAACACCATATATTTT. It codes for CATSYRDRAGGNTIYF.

This sequence joins TRBV19 and TRBJ2-2, with D unclear. The CDR3 is 14 residues long. V was clipped by 9 bases and J by 2 bases, with 13 bases between them. CDR1 and CDR2 (germline): LNHDA, SQIVND (reference sequence). The CDR3 sequence is CASLPRENTGELFF. CDR3 DNA sequence: TGTGCCAGCCTCCCCCGAGAAAACACCGGGGAGCTGTTTTTT.

This clone appeared a single time. This chain uses TRBV18 with TRBJ2-1; 8 nucleotides agree with TRBD2. Looked up from germline, CDR1 is KGHSH and CDR2 is LQKENI. The V gene end was trimmed by 1 base and the J gene end by 4 bases; junction bases not matched to a gene: 6. This CDR3 is built from 16 residues. CDR3 region: CASSPLTGGLYNEQFF. The CDR3 DNA reads as TGTGCCAGCTCACCACTGACGGGAGGGCTATACAATGAGCAGTTCTTC.

This chain connects TRBV2 to TRBJ2-5; 11 nucleotides line up with TRBD1. V shed 7 bases and J 9 bases; nucleotides not matched to a gene: 10. This CDR3 has 14 residues. The germline CDR1 and CDR2 sequences are SNHLY and FYNNEI. The CDR3 region is CASIRDRGAGAQYF. The CDR3 DNA reads TGTGCCAGCATTAGGGACAGGGGGGCCGGGGCCCAGTACTTC.

The genes are TRBV2 and TRBJ2-5; D gene ambiguous. V gave up 1 base and J gave up 5 bases, with 8 bases separating them. The germline V gene has CDR1 SNHLY and CDR2 FYNNEI. This CDR3 contains 13 residues. CDR3 sequence: CASSEGPGETQYF. The CDR3 DNA is TGTGCCAGCAGTGAAGGCCCCGGGGAGACCCAGTACTTC.

As to this clone: This CDR3 is also generated by other DNA sequences in the sample. The rearrangement links TRBV28 to TRBJ1-5; no clear D. This CDR3 has 11 amino acids. The V gene lost 6 bases and the J gene lost 4 bases, with 4 bases spanning the gap. CDR1 and CDR2 (germline): MDHEN, SYDVKM. As DNA, the CDR3 is TGTGCCAGCAGCCGTAATCAGCCCCAGCATTTT. This gives the protein CASSRNQPQHF.

The gene calls are TRBV5-1 and TRBJ2-7; D gene unclear. Germline V lookup: CDR1 SGHRS, CDR2 YFSETQ. V was shortened by 0 bases and J by 0 bases, with 7 bases between the two germline ends. The CDR3 consists of 14 residues. The chain's CDR3 is CASSLGGDSYEQYF. For the CDR3, the DNA is TGCGCCAGCAGCTTGGGAGGTGACTCCTACGAGCAGTACTTC.

This clone showed up just once. The J gene is TRBJ2-1, the V gene TRBV11-2, with TRBD2 identical over 13 bases. V gave up 5 bases and J gave up 9 bases; unmatched junction bases: 10. CDR1 is SGHAT and CDR2 is FQNNGV in the germline V gene. The CDR3 sequence is 16 residues long. CDR3 sequence reads: CASSPQGLAGVSEQFF. The CDR3, as DNA: TGTGCCAGCAGCCCTCAAGGACTAGCGGGAGTTAGTGAGCAGTTCTTC.

The genes are TRBV27 and TRBJ1-2; 8 nucleotides line up with TRBD1. The CDR3 loop spans 14 amino acids. Germline values: CDR1 MNHEY, CDR2 SMNVEV (reference sequence). The ends lost 4 bases at V and 7 bases at J; junction bases unmatched: 8. CDR3: CASSWTGQAGGYTF. In DNA form, the CDR3 reads TGTGCCAGCAGTTGGACAGGGCAAGCGGGTGGCTACACCTTC.

The CDR3 sequence: CASSYAQGALETQYF. The CDR3 DNA reads as TGCGCCAGCAGCTACGCGCAGGGGGCTTTAGAGACCCAGTACTTC. The rearrangement uses TRBV5-1 and TRBJ2-5, with TRBD1 identical over 8 bases. The CDR3 contains 15 residues. Germline CDR1 reads SGHRS; CDR2 reads YFSETQ. The junction had 8 bases not matched to a gene; V was cut back by 3 bases and J by 4 bases. Combining the CDR3 with reference TRBV5-1 and TRBJ2-5 gives the whole variable domain KAGVTQTPRYLIKTRGQQVTLSCSPISGHRSVSWYQQTPGQGLQFLFEYFSETQRNKGNFPGRFSGRQFSNSRSEMNVSTLELGDSALYLCASSYAQGALETQYFGPGTRLLVL.

This chain uses TRBV25-1 with TRBJ1-3; D gene uncertain. The CDR3 covers 13 residues. With 6 bases removed from V and 1 base from J, the gap between germline ends came to 7 bases. CDR1 is MGHDK, CDR2 SYGVNS, per germline. The CDR3 DNA reads TGTGCCAGCAGAACTGAGTCTGGAAACACCATATATTTT. Protein: CASRTESGNTIYF.

This chain connects TRBV3-1 (or the pseudogene TRBV3-2) to TRBJ2-2, with D perhaps TRBD2 (7 bases). The CDR3 is made up of 16 amino acids. Deletions cut 1 base from V and 6 bases from J, with 15 bases between. CDR1 is LGHDT and CDR2 is YNNKEL in the germline V gene (reference sequence). The CDR3 nucleotides are TGTGCCAGCAGCCAAGCGAAGGGGGGAGGGCCCGGGGAGCTGTTTTTT. It is translated as CASSQAKGGGPGELFF.